This T cell receptor (beta chain) was documented in a study of T-cell reconstitution after alpha-beta-depleted transplantation in children. Trimming stripped 7 bases from V and 4 bases from J, with 20 bases between. The CDR3 has 16 amino acids. The germline gives CDR1 MNHEY, CDR2 SVGAGI. This clonotype was counted many times. Preparation of the TCRbeta library was carried out with unique molecular identifiers. TCRdb analysed the PCR reads with MiXCR anew, one entry per CDR3 protein. The data hold roughly 350,000 distinct CDR3 sequences, with 16% observed a single time. This receptor was obtained from a male patient between 2 and 10 years old who had a stem cell transplant for acute lymphoblastic leukemia, so the T cells may come from the graft donor. Sequenced material: PBMCs, mostly from graft donor cells, taken 360 days after TCRalphabeta/CD19-depleted stem cell transplant. The chain recombines TRBV6-5 with TRBJ2-1, with D perhaps given as TRBD1 or TRBD2 (6 bases each). CDR3 sequence (DNA): TGTGCCAGCAAGGGGGGACCAGCATGGATTTACAATGAGCAGTTCTTC. The encoded protein is CASKGGPAWIYNEQFF.